These 2 T cell receptor beta chains share one sample of origin, sequenced in a study of blood T cells in healthy people across ages (dated by TCRdb to between 2014 and 2017). Libraries were prepared through 5' RACE. TCRdb records Illumina HiSeq 2500 as the sequencer. A second PCR of about 7 to 12 cycles was run with a J-beta primer mix and a sample-barcoded 5' primer. TCRdb handled the public reads itself, with Q25 trimming in fastp and clone calling in MiXCR, and kept productive beta chains. Rows are combined by CDR3 protein, so each entry shows the most common genes and DNA. This sample gives 750,000 or so distinct CDR3 sequences in total; more than 20% of them show up just once. The top ten constitute 9.4% of the sample. Separately, the same data were catalogued under a study of T cells of mothers and their children.

The sample comprised blood. Every receptor here comes from a boy under 18 in good health.

The table lists this clonotype with a few counts. The junction differs from germline at one of its ends, possibly a read error. The CDR3 DNA reads TGTGCCAGTAGTTGCTCGAGCCCGTACCAAGAGACCCAGTACTTC. This codes for CASSCSSPYQETQYF. The rearrangement uses TRBV6-5 and TRBJ2-5; no clear D. The CDR3 sequence is 15 residues long. Per the germline V gene, CDR1 is MNHEY and CDR2 is SVGAGI.

This clonotype was observed a few times. This chain joins TRBV2 and TRBJ2-3, with D perhaps TRBD2 (6 bases). Germline-derived CDR1 and CDR2 are SNHLY and FYNNEI. Deletions cut 8 bases from V and 6 bases from J, with 15 bases between. The CDR3 consists of 13 residues. This CDR3 is CASSGLLADTQYF. CDR3 sequence (DNA): TGTGCCAGCTCGGGACTCCTAGCCGATACGCAGTATTTT.